This T cell receptor (beta chain) was observed in a study of blood T cell repertoires in COVID-19. Overall study: Spain, Italy and the United States supplied samples that represented acute and convalescent COVID-19. T cells, B-cell-depleted T cells, or PBMCs provided the cDNA or gDNA that served as material.

Germline V CDR1 and CDR2: MDHEN, SYDVKM. Termini included, the CDR3 measures 23 amino acids. Generated by immunoSEQ multiplex PCR, the TCRdb table keeps only in-frame clones and is missing some. This repertoire shows under 150,000 clones, about 86% found once; its top ten account for 4%. In this sample, this clone turned up once. Because the CDR3's place on the DNA is in doubt, the DNA is left out and the CDR3 is given as listed by TCRdb. The specimen sequenced was peripheral blood. The clonotype was recovered from a woman aged 60 to 75 with acute or convalescent COVID-19. The chain recombines TRBV28 with TRBJ2-1; the table names TRBD1, a call not compared with the DNA. CDR3 region: CASSTLQGSMSSSSLRRIHEQFF.